This is a list of T cell receptor beta chains from one sample in a study of T cell responses to AZD1222 COVID-19 vaccine. TCRdb keeps only in-frame clones here, not all; method: immunoSEQ multiplex PCR. Among roughly 76,000 clones listed, 86% were seen once. Sequenced here: peripheral blood, sampled on day 0 of AZD1222 vaccination. The receptors were gathered from an adult in good health. Both conserved end residues are part of each CDR3. A D gene is named only where the DNA matches it firmly. The size entry is marked missing in some rows and otherwise reads once, few, many or a size class.

J: TRBJ1-1
D: -
size: -
V: TRBV7-3
DNA: TGTGCCAGCAGCCCCACCCGAGGGACTGAAGCTTTCTTT
CDR3: CASSPTRGTEAFF

J: TRBJ1-2
D: -
size: -
V: TRBV6-5
DNA: TGTGCCAGCAGTTATAAGACAATTCTTGGCGGTGGCTACACCTTC
CDR3: CASSYKTILGGGYTF

J: TRBJ1-4
D: -
size: -
V: TRBV18
DNA: TGTGCCAGCTCACCTATTGCGCAGTTCGAGGGGGGGAGTGAAAAACTGTTTTTT
CDR3: CASSPIAQFEGGSEKLFF

J: TRBJ2-2
D: -
size: few
V: TRBV4-2
DNA: TGTGCCAGCAGCCGATCCACTTTGGGGACCGGGGAGCTGTTTTTT
CDR3: CASSRSTLGTGELFF

J: TRBJ2-3
D: -
size: -
V: TRBV3-1/TRBV3-2
DNA: TGTGCCAGCAGCCAATCTGTTTCCACAGATACGCAGTATTTT
CDR3: CASSQSVSTDTQYF

J: TRBJ1-6
D: TRBD1
size: few
V: TRBV6-5
DNA: TGTGCCAGCAGCTCGGACAGGGGGCTCTCACCCCTCCACTTT
CDR3: CASSSDRGLSPLHF

J: TRBJ1-5
D: -
size: -
V: TRBV6-5
DNA: TGTGCCAGCAGCGACCCCTCGACGGGAAATCAGCGCCAGCATTTT
CDR3: CASSDPSTGNQRQHF

J: TRBJ1-1
D: -
size: -
V: TRBV11-2
DNA: TGTGCCAGCAGCGCGCTGGGCCGAGGAGCTTTCTTT
CDR3: CASSALGRGAFF

J: TRBJ2-1
D: -
size: -
V: TRBV7-9
DNA: TGTGCCAGCAGCTTGGGGACGGACAATGAGCAGTTCTTC
CDR3: CASSLGTDNEQFF

J: TRBJ1-2
D: -
size: -
V: TRBV5-5
DNA: TGTGCCAGCAGCTACGGGGCCCGAGCTAACTATGGCTACACCTTC
CDR3: CASSYGARANYGYTF

J: TRBJ1-6
D: -
size: -
V: TRBV27
DNA: TGTGCCAGCAGGGACTATAATTCACCCCTCCACTTT
CDR3: CASRDYNSPLHF

J: TRBJ2-1
D: -
size: -
V: TRBV9
DNA: TGTGCCAGCAGCGTAGCTTACCGCAATGAGCAGTTCTTC
CDR3: CASSVAYRNEQFF

J: TRBJ2-7
D: -
size: -
V: TRBV5-4
DNA: TGTGCCAGCAGCCCCCGAACAGGGTACTTCTACGAGCAGTACTTC
CDR3: CASSPRTGYFYEQYF

J: TRBJ2-7
D: TRBD2
size: -
V: TRBV30
DNA: TGTGCCTGGAGTGTCGGGAGGGACGACGAGCAGTACTTC
CDR3: CAWSVGRDDEQYF

J: TRBJ2-6
D: -
size: -
V: TRBV25-1
DNA: TGTGCCAGCAGTGAAATTGGGGGAGCTGGGGCCAACGTCCTGACTTTC
CDR3: CASSEIGGAGANVLTF

J: TRBJ2-7
D: -
size: -
V: TRBV12-3/TRBV12-4
DNA: TGTGCCAGCAGTTCTAGAACACCCTCCGAGCAGTACTTC
CDR3: CASSSRTPSEQYF

J: TRBJ1-3
D: -
size: -
V: TRBV7-6
DNA: TGTGCCAGCAGCTTAGTACGGAGCTCTGGAAACACCATATATTTT
CDR3: CASSLVRSSGNTIYF

J: TRBJ2-7
D: TRBD2
size: -
V: TRBV28
DNA: TGTGCCAGCAGTTACGATAGCGGGGGCTACGAGCAGTACTTC
CDR3: CASSYDSGGYEQYF

J: TRBJ2-1
D: TRBD2
size: -
V: TRBV15
DNA: TGTGCCACCAGCAGAGAGTTAGCGGGGGGGCCCCATGAGCAGTTCTTC
CDR3: CATSRELAGGPHEQFF